A selection of T cell receptor beta chains follows, all from one sample in a study of vaccination and CD4 T cells after COVID-19. Antigens for these TCRs are unknown. MiXCR, applied by TCRdb to the PCR reads, yields one record per CDR3 protein. The sample yields about 5,900 distinct CDR3 sequences, about 34% seen once. Sequenced: CD4+ T cells from blood, cultured in vitro. The receptors derive from a human donor in good health. The conserved cysteine and the conserved F or W are not part of the CDR3 here. The D gene is left open where the match is weak.

TRBJ2-7 NA TRBV6-5 ASSYFGKGMGEQY
TRBJ1-1 NA TRBV2 ASRVDRTDGTEAF
TRBJ2-1 NA TRBV20-1 SARDYPNEQF
TRBJ1-2 TRBD1 TRBV7-9 ASTAGGDGYT
TRBJ1-2 NA TRBV6-1 ASRTNQANYGYT
TRBJ1-2 TRBD1 TRBV6-5 ASSYSTGQGGA
TRBJ1-6 NA TRBV28 ASVRGNSPLH
TRBJ2-1 NA TRBV21-1 ASSKGRLAQYNEQF
TRBJ2-1 TRBD1 TRBV6-4 ASSRQGPLGEQF
TRBJ2-1 NA TRBV19 ASTQGRDVYNEQF
TRBJ1-2 NA TRBV5-1 ASSLDQGYGYT
TRBJ2-7 NA TRBV7-6 ASSLSSPSYEQY
TRBJ1-5 TRBD1 TRBV6-1 ASSGQGDQPQH
TRBJ1-2 NA TRBV20-1 SAIDRNYGYT
TRBJ2-7 TRBD1 TRBV5-1 ASSLGGGDAYEQY
TRBJ1-5 NA TRBV20-1 SARQSEQNQPQH
TRBJ2-3 NA TRBV27 ASSFVIGGTQY
TRBJ1-2 NA TRBV6-4 ASSDFPGSGGYT
TRBJ1-1 NA TRBV27 ASSPERRDLNTEAF
TRBJ1-1 NA TRBV20-1 STDSPNTEAF
TRBJ2-1 TRBD2 TRBV7-6 ASSVRGGQGNEQF
TRBJ1-2 NA TRBV19 ASTPRGGANYGYT
TRBJ1-5 TRBD1 TRBV11-2 ASSSPPRDRGIEPQH
TRBJ1-2 NA TRBV6-1 ASSEPAYGYT
TRBJ2-1 NA TRBV6-1 ASTPQLYNEQF
TRBJ2-5 TRBD2 TRBV28 ASTSGGAETQY
TRBJ1-2 NA TRBV6-1 ASIKLGRDYGYT
TRBJ2-5 TRBD1 TRBV5-1 ASSLGQAAGETQY
TRBJ1-1 NA TRBV10-3 AIEDGGNTEAF
TRBJ1-5 NA TRBV19 ASSGTSDQPQH
TRBJ2-1 TRBD1 TRBV7-8 ASSYDRGYNEQF
TRBJ2-1 TRBD1 TRBV6-5 ASSYSKGQDKQF
TRBJ2-6 TRBD1 TRBV7-3 ASSPIGTANSGANVLT
TRBJ2-3 TRBD2 TRBV6-4 ASSASGGATDTQY